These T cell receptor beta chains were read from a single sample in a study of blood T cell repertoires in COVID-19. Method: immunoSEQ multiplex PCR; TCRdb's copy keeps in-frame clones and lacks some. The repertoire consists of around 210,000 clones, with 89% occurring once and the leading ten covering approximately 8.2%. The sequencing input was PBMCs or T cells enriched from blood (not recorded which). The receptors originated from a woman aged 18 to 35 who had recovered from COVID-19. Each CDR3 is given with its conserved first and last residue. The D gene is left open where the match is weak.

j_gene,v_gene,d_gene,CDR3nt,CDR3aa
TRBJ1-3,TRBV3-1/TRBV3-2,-,TGTGCCAGCAGCCAAGGAGTTTACTCTGGAAACACCATATATTTT,CASSQGVYSGNTIYF
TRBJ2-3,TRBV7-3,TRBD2,TGTGCCAGCAGTCTTAGCGGGGTGGGTGATACGCAGTATTTT,CASSLSGVGDTQYF
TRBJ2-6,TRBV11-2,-,TGTGCCAGCAGCCCAGGGCACGGGGCCAACGTCCTGACTTTC,CASSPGHGANVLTF
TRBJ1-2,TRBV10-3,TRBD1,TGTGCCATCAGTGATCAGGGGACAGGAGACGATGGCTACACCTTC,CAISDQGTGDDGYTF
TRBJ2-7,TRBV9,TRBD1,TGTGCCAGCAGCGAGGGTGGGACAGGGGACTCCGAGCAGTACTTC,CASSEGGTGDSEQYF
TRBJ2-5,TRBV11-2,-,TGTGCCAGCAGCTTGGACAGCGCGCTCCTTTACTTC,CASSLDSALLYF
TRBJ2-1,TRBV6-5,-,TGTGCCAGCAGGGCAACCAATGAGCAGTTCTTC,CASRATNEQFF
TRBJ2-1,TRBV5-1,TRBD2,TGCGCCAGCAGCTCGGAGCGGGGGGGGCGTTACAATGAGCAGTTCTTC,CASSSERGGRYNEQFF
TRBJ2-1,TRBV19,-,TGTGCCAGTAGAGAACTGAGCTCCTACAATGAGCAGTTCTTC,CASRELSSYNEQFF
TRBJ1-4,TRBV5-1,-,TGCGCCAGCAGCTTGGCTGCAGGGGACGAAAAACTGTTTTTT,CASSLAAGDEKLFF
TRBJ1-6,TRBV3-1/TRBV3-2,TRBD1,TGTGCCAGCAGGCCGACAGGGGAGAGCTCACCCCTCCACTTT,CASRPTGESSPLHF
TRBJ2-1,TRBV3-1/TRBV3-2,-,TGTGCCAGCAGCCAAGCAAGACAGACCCAAGGGCAGTTCTTC,CASSQARQTQGQFF
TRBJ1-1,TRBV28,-,TGTGCCAGCAGTACCAACGGGCAGGGGCTCACTGAAGCTTTCTTT,CASSTNGQGLTEAFF
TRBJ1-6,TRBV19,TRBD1,TGTGCCAGTAGTATGGGGACAGGGGCCTATAATTCACCCCTCCACTTT,CASSMGTGAYNSPLHF
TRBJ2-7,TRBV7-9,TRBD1,TGTGCCAGCAGCCAAGCGAGACAGGGGATGTACGAGCAGTACTTC,CASSQARQGMYEQYF
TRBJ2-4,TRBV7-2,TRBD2,TGTGCCAGCAGCTTACTAGTAGCGGGGGGAACAGCCAAAAACATTCAGTACTTC,CASSLLVAGGTAKNIQYF
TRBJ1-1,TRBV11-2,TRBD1,TGTGCCAGCAGCAAACCCTCGGGACAGGGGTTGAAAGCTTTCTTT,CASSKPSGQGLKAFF
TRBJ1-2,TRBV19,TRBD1,TGTGCCAGCCGGGTGGCCCAGGGGGCGTATGGCTACACCTTC,CASRVAQGAYGYTF
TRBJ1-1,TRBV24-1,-,TGTGCCACCAGTGGGTCGACCGGGACAACGGGAGCTTTCTTT,CATSGSTGTTGAFF
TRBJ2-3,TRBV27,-,TGTGCCAGCAGTTTAAAGTTTCAGGGTAGCACAGATACGCAGTATTTT,CASSLKFQGSTDTQYF
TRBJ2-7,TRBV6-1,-,TGTGCCAGCAGTGACCCCCGACTGCTAACCTACGAGCAGTACTTC,CASSDPRLLTYEQYF
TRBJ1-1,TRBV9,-,TGTGCCAGCAGCGTAGGGCACTACGGGAACACTGAAGCTTTCTTT,CASSVGHYGNTEAFF
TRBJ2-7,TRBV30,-,TGTGCCTGGAGTGTACCCGGGGGCTCCTACGAGCAGTACTTC,CAWSVPGGSYEQYF
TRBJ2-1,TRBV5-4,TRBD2,TGTGCCAGCAGCTCCGGGGGACTAGCGGGCTTCTACAATGAGCAGTTCTTC,CASSSGGLAGFYNEQFF
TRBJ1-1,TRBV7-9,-,TGTGCCAGCAGCTTACCCGACAGTGGCACTGAAGCTTTCTTT,CASSLPDSGTEAFF
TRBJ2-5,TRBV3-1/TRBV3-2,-,TGTGCCAGCAGCCCGACAGAAGAGACCCAGTACTTC,CASSPTEETQYF
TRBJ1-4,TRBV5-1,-,TGCGCCAGCAGCTTAGCCGGGGTCGAAAAACTGTTTTTT,CASSLAGVEKLFF
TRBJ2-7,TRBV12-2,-,TGTGCAAGTCGCTTCCTTTGCGACAGGGACTACGAGCAGTACTTC,CASRFLCDRDYEQYF
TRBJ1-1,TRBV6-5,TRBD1,TGTGCCAGCAGTTACTCAGGGACAGGGGGCACTGAAGCTTTCTTT,CASSYSGTGGTEAFF